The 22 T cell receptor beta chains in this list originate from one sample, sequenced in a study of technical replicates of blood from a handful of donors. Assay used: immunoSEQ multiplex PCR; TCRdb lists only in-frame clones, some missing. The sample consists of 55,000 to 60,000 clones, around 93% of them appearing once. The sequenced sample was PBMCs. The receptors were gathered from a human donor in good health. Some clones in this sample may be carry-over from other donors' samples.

CDR3 nucleotide sequence: TGTGCCAGCAGCCTCGGGGGACAGGGGGCGCTGGAGACCCAGTACTTC. Its protein is CASSLGGQGALETQYF. This chain uses TRBV14 with TRBJ2-5; 12 positions match TRBD1. The CDR3 loop spans 16 amino acids. Germline V CDR1 and CDR2: SGHDN, FVKESK. Trimming cost V 4 bases and J 5 bases; bases outside gene matches: 8.

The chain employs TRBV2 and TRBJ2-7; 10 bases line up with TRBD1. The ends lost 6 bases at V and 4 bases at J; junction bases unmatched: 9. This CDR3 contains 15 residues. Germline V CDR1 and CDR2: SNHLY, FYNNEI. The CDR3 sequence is CASSGWGQGLYEQYF. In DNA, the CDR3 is TGTGCCAGCAGCGGTTGGGGACAGGGGTTGTACGAGCAGTACTTC.

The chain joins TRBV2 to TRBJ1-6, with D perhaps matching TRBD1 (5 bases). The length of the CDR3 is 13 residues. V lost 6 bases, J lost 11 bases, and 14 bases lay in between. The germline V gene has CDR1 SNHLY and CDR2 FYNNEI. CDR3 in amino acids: CASRAGLNAPLHF. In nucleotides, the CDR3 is TGTGCCAGCAGGGCGGGACTTAACGCACCCCTCCACTTT.

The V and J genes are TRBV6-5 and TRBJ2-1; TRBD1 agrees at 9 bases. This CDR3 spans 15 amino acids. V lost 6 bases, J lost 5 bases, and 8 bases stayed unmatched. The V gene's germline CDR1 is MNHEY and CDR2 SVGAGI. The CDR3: CASSPDRGSNNEQFF. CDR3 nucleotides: TGTGCCAGCAGCCCGGACAGGGGCAGTAACAATGAGCAGTTCTTC.

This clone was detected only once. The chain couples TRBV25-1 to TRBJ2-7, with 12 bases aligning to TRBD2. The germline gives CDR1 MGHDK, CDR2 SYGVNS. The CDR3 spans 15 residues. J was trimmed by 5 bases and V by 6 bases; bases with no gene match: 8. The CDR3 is CASSSTSGGLDEQYF. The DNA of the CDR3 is TGTGCCAGCAGCAGTACTAGCGGGGGGCTCGACGAGCAGTACTTC.

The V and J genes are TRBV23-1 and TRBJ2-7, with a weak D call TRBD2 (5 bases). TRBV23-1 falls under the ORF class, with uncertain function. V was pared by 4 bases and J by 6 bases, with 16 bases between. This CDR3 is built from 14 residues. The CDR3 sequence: CASSRHDYHREQYF. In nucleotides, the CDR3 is TGCGCCAGCAGTCGGCATGACTATCACCGCGAGCAGTACTTC.

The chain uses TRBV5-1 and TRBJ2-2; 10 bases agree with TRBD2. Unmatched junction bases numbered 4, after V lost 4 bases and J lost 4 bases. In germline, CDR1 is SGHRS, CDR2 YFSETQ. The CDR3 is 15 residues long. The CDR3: CASSTSGEITGELFF. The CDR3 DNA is TGCGCCAGCAGCACTAGCGGGGAAATCACCGGGGAGCTGTTTTTT.

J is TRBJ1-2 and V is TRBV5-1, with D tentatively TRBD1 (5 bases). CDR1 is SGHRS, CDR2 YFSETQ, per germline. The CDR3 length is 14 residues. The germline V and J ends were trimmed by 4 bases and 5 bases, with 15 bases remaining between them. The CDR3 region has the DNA TGCGCCAGCAGCGTGGTAGGGGAAGGGTATGGCTACACCTTC. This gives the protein CASSVVGEGYGYTF.

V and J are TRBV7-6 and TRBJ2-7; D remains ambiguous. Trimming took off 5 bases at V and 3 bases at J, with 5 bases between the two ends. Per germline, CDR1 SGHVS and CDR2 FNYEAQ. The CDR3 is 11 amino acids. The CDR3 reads CASSERYEQYF. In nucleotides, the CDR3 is TGTGCCAGCAGCGAGCGCTACGAGCAGTACTTC.

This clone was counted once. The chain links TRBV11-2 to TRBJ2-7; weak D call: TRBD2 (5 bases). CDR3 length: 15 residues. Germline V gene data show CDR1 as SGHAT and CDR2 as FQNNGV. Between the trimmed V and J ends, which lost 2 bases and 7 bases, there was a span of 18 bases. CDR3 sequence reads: CASSLYVRSTGEQYF. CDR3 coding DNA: TGTGCCAGCAGCTTATACGTGCGCTCCACGGGAGAGCAGTACTTC.

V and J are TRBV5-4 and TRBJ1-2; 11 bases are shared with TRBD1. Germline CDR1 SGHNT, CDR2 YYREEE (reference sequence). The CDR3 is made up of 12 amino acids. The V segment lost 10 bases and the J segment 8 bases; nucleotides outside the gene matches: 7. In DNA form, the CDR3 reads TGTGCCGGGGGGGACAGGGGGTTCGGCTACACCTTC. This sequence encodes CAGGDRGFGYTF.

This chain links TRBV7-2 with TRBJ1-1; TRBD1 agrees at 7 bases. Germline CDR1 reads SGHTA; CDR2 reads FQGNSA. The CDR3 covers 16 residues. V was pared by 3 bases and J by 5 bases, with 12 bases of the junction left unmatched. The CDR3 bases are TGTGCCAGCAGCTTGGTAGGAGCAGGGGGTCGGACTGAAGCTTTCTTT. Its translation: CASSLVGAGGRTEAFF.

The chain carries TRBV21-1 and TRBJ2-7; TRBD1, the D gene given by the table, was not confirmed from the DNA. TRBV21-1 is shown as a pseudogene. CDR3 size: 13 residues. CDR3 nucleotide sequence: TGTGCCAGCAGGGTGACAGGGCCCTACGAGCAGTACTTC. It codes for CASRVTGPYEQYF.

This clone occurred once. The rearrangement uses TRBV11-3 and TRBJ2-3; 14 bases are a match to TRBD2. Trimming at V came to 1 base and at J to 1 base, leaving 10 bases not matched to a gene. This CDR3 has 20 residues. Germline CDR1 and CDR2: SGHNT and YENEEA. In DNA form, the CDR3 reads TGTGCCAGCAGCTTAGGGACACCGGGACTAGCGGGAGTGGGCACAGATACGCAGTATTTT. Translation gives CASSLGTPGLAGVGTDTQYF. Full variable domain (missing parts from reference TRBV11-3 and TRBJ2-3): EAGVVQSPRYKIIEKKQPVAFWCNPISGHNTLYWYLQNLGQGPELLIRYENEEAVDDSQLPKDRFSAERLKGVDSTLKIQPAELGDSAVYLCASSLGTPGLAGVGTDTQYFGPGTRLTVL.

As DNA, the CDR3 is TGTGCCAGCAGCTTATCCCTAGCGGGGTACAATGAGCAGTTCTTC. Amino acid sequence: CASSLSLAGYNEQFF. V usage is TRBV5-8 and J usage is TRBJ2-1; 9 bases are shared with TRBD2. V shed 2 bases, J shed 4 bases, and the junction held 4 bases outside the gene matches. The CDR3 consists of 15 residues. Per the germline V gene, CDR1 is SGHTS and CDR2 is YDEGEE.

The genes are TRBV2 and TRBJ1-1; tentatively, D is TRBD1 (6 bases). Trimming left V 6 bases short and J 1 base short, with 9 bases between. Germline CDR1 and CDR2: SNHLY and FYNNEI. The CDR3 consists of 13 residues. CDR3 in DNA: TGTGCCAGCAGAAGCAGGGGGAACACTGAAGCTTTCTTT. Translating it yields CASRSRGNTEAFF.

The CDR3 spells CASSPSLDPRRGETQYF. CDR3 sequence (DNA): TGTGCCAGCTCACCAAGTCTGGACCCGAGACGGGGAGAGACCCAGTACTTC. The chain joins TRBV18 to TRBJ2-5, with a possible D match to TRBD2 (5 bases). Trimming shortened V by 2 bases and J by 4 bases, and 20 bases separated the two germline ends. Germline V gene sequence: CDR1 KGHSH, CDR2 LQKENI. The CDR3 totals 17 residues. The full variable domain, its missing parts supplied by reference TRBV18 and TRBJ2-5, is NAGVMQNPRHLVRRRGQEARLRCSPMKGHSHVYWYRQLPEEGLKFMVYLQKENIIDESGMPKERFSAEFPKEGPSILRIQQVVRGDSAAYFCASSPSLDPRRGETQYFGPGTRLLVL.

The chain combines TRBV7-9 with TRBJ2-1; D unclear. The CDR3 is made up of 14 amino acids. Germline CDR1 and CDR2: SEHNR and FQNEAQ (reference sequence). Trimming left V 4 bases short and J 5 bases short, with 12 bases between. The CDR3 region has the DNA TGTGCCAGCAGCTCCACCGTACAGCACAATGAGCAGTTCTTC. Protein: CASSSTVQHNEQFF.

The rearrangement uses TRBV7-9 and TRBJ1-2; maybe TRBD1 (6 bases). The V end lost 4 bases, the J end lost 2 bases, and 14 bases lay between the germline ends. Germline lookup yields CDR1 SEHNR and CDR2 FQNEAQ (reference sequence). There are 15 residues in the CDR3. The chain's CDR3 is CASSYTSDSNYGYTF. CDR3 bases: TGTGCCAGCAGCTATACCTCGGACAGCAACTATGGCTACACCTTC.

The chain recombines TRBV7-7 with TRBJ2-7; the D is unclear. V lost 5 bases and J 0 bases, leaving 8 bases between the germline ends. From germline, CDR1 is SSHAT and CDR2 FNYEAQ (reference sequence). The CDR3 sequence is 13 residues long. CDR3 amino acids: CASSHGPSYEQYF. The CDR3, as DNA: TGTGCCAGCAGCCATGGGCCCTCCTACGAGCAGTACTTC.

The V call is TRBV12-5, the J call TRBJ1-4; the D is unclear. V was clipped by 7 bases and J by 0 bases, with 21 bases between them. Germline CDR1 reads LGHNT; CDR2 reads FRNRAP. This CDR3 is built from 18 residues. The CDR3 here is CASALPGGGSATNEKLFF. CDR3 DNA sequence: TGTGCTAGTGCCCTCCCCGGAGGCGGGAGCGCAACTAATGAAAAACTGTTTTTT.

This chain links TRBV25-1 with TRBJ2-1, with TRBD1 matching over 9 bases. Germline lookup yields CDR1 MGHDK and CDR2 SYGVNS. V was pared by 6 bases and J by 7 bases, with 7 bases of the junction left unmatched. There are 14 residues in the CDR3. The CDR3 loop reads CASSETGGKNEQFF. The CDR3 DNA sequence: TGTGCCAGCAGCGAGACAGGGGGAAAGAATGAGCAGTTCTTC.